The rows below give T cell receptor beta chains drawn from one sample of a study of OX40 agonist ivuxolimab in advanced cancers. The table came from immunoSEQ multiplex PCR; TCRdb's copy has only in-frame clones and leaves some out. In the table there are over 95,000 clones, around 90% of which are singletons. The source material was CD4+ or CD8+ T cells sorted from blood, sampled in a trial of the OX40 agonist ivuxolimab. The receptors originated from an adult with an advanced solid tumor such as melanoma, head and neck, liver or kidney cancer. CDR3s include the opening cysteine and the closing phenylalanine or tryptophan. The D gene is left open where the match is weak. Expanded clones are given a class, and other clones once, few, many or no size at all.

CASSGGRSYGYTF,TGTGCCAGCAGTGGGGGACGTTCCTATGGCTACACCTTC,NA,NA,TRBV25-1,TRBJ1-2
CASSLNAGAQGDEQFF,TGCGCCAGCAGCTTGAATGCGGGGGCACAAGGGGATGAGCAGTTCTTC,NA,NA,TRBV5-1,TRBJ2-1
CASSLPGQAVPGLVRNEQFF,TGTGCCAGCAGTTTACCAGGACAGGCCGTACCGGGACTAGTTCGGAATGAGCAGTTCTTC,NA,NA,TRBV28,TRBJ2-1
CASSLGGRADTEAFF,TGCGCCAGCAGCTTGGGGGGCAGGGCGGACACTGAAGCTTTCTTT,NA,NA,TRBV5-1,TRBJ1-1
CASSLAGPYEQYF,TGTGCCAGCAGCTTAGCGGGTCCCTACGAGCAGTACTTC,NA,NA,TRBV7-9,TRBJ2-7
CASSQPGGARTPGANVLTF,TGTGCCAGCAGCCAACCAGGGGGCGCGAGGACGCCTGGGGCCAACGTCCTGACTTTC,TRBD1,few,TRBV5-6,TRBJ2-6
CASSSRTGGFYNEQFF,TGTGCCAGCAGCTCACGGACAGGGGGCTTCTACAATGAGCAGTTCTTC,TRBD1,NA,TRBV7-2,TRBJ2-1
CASSSRDSSYEQYF,TGCGCCAGCAGCTCCAGGGACAGCTCCTACGAGCAGTACTTC,TRBD1,few,TRBV5-1,TRBJ2-7
CASSDRDGNTIYF,TGTGCCAGCAGCGACAGGGACGGAAACACCATATATTTT,TRBD1,NA,TRBV7-6,TRBJ1-3
CASSGLTGEQYF,TGTGCCAGCAGCGGACTGACGGGCGAGCAGTACTTC,NA,NA,TRBV7-9,TRBJ2-7
CASSLVQNQGGELFF,TGTGCCAGCAGCTTAGTGCAGAATCAGGGCGGGGAGCTGTTTTTT,NA,NA,TRBV7-2,TRBJ2-2
CASSVAGLAGSGPGELFF,TGTGCCAGCAGCGTAGCGGGACTAGCGGGATCGGGGCCCGGGGAGCTGTTTTTT,TRBD2,NA,TRBV9,TRBJ2-2
CASSRGLAGTDSSYNEQFF,TGTGCCAGCAGCCGGGGACTAGCGGGAACAGATAGCTCCTACAATGAGCAGTTCTTC,TRBD2,NA,TRBV4-2,TRBJ2-1
CASSLGGRTYGYTF,TGTGCCAGCAGCTTGGGAGGCAGGACCTATGGCTACACCTTC,NA,NA,TRBV5-6,TRBJ1-2
CASSEYGRGSYNEQFF,TGTGCCAGCAGTGAATACGGGAGGGGCTCCTACAATGAGCAGTTCTTC,TRBD2,NA,TRBV6-1,TRBJ2-1
CASTPSTDTQYF,TGTGCCAGCACCCCTAGCACAGATACGCAGTATTTT,NA,NA,TRBV27,TRBJ2-3
CHRSLITGANVLTF,TGCCACCGCTCCCTGATAACTGGGGCCAACGTCCTGACTTTC,NA,NA,TRBV7-6,TRBJ2-6
CASGTANQPQHF,TGTGCCAGCGGGACAGCTAATCAGCCCCAGCATTTT,TRBD1,few,TRBV7-8,TRBJ1-5
CASSFVARGREGADTQYF,TGTGCCAGCAGCTTCGTCGCTCGCGGGAGGGAGGGGGCAGATACGCAGTATTTT,TRBD2,NA,TRBV7-8,TRBJ2-3
CASSQDWHF,TGTGCCAGCAGTCAAGACTGGCATTTT,NA,NA,TRBV7-2,TRBJ2-3
CASSFSRGVNEKLFF,TGTGCCAGCAGCTTTTCCCGAGGGGTTAATGAAAAACTGTTTTTT,NA,NA,TRBV6-6,TRBJ1-4
CASSRVGGLYSTDTQYF,TGTGCCAGCAGCCGGGTGGGAGGACTCTATAGCACAGATACGCAGTATTTT,NA,NA,TRBV7-3,TRBJ2-3
CASRARDTEAFF,TGTGCCAGCAGAGCACGGGACACTGAAGCTTTCTTT,NA,NA,TRBV6-6,TRBJ1-1
CATSRVSVSQETQYF,TGTGCCACCAGCAGAGTTTCAGTATCGCAAGAGACCCAGTACTTC,NA,once,TRBV15,TRBJ2-5
CASSGQGLSNQPQHF,TGTGCCAGTAGTGGGCAGGGGTTGAGTAATCAGCCCCAGCATTTT,NA,NA,TRBV19,TRBJ1-5
CASSPEGQGAGGYTF,TGCGCCAGCAGCCCCGAGGGACAGGGGGCGGGTGGCTACACCTTC,TRBD1,once,TRBV5-1,TRBJ1-2
CASSQEVTSGYEQYF,TGTGCCAGCAGCCAAGAGGTGACTAGCGGATACGAGCAGTACTTC,TRBD2,few,TRBV4-2,TRBJ2-7
CASSSPPRGRAGETQYF,TGTGCCAGCAGTTCCCCACCACGAGGGAGGGCCGGAGAGACCCAGTACTTC,TRBD2,NA,TRBV28,TRBJ2-5
CASSLGGGSDADTQYF,TGTGCCAGCAGCTTAGGAGGAGGCTCGGATGCAGATACGCAGTATTTT,NA,NA,TRBV11-2,TRBJ2-3
CASSQAKGVDEQFF,TGTGCCAGCAGCCAAGCCAAAGGTGTAGATGAGCAGTTCTTC,NA,NA,TRBV4-2,TRBJ2-1
CASSLGAAGASRNEQYF,TGTGCCAGCAGCTTAGGGGCAGCGGGCGCGAGTCGGAACGAGCAGTACTTC,NA,NA,TRBV7-2,TRBJ2-7
CASSHGTLLAKNIQYF,TGTGCCAGCAGCCACGGGACACTTCTAGCCAAAAACATTCAGTACTTC,NA,NA,TRBV4-2,TRBJ2-4
CASSQTPGVYEQYF,TGTGCCAGCAGCCAGACCCCGGGAGTCTACGAGCAGTACTTC,NA,once,TRBV7-2,TRBJ2-7
CASSLIGQTGANVLTF,TGTGCCAGCAGTTTAATTGGACAAACTGGGGCCAACGTCCTGACTTTC,NA,NA,TRBV28,TRBJ2-6
CASSQETKHYGYTF,TGCGCCAGCAGCCAAGAGACAAAACACTATGGCTACACCTTC,NA,NA,TRBV4-3,TRBJ1-2
CASSIGWQPYEQYF,TGTGCCAGTAGTATTGGCTGGCAGCCCTACGAGCAGTACTTC,NA,NA,TRBV19,TRBJ2-7
CASNRRGGAGDEQYF,TGTGCCAGCAACAGGAGGGGGGGAGCGGGGGACGAGCAGTACTTC,TRBD2,NA,TRBV6-1,TRBJ2-7
CASRPPFGNSYEQYF,TGTGCCAGCAGACCCCCCTTTGGAAATTCCTACGAGCAGTACTTC,NA,once,TRBV27,TRBJ2-7
CASSLEGTKNTGELFF,TGTGCCAGCAGCTTAGAGGGGACAAAGAACACCGGGGAGCTGTTTTTT,NA,NA,TRBV11-3,TRBJ2-2
CASSLDRDIPFF,TGTGCCAGCAGCTTAGACCGGGACATTCCGTTCTTC,NA,NA,TRBV7-8,TRBJ2-1
CASSLARTGVNTEAFF,TGTGCCAGCAGCTTAGCCAGGACCGGCGTCAACACTGAAGCTTTCTTT,NA,NA,TRBV7-2,TRBJ1-1
CASSPTRQPGDEQFF,TGTGCCAGCAGCCCAACTCGACAGCCTGGCGATGAGCAGTTCTTC,NA,NA,TRBV11-2,TRBJ2-1
CASSDRDRGLGETQYF,TGTGCCAGCAGTGACCGGGACAGGGGGTTGGGAGAGACCCAGTACTTC,TRBD1,NA,TRBV2,TRBJ2-5
CAISGEGDTEAFF,TGTGCCATCAGTGGTGAGGGGGACACTGAAGCTTTCTTT,NA,NA,TRBV10-3,TRBJ1-1
CASSLGSGSRTGELFF,TGCGCCAGCAGCTTGGGAAGCGGGAGTAGGACCGGGGAGCTGTTTTTT,TRBD2,NA,TRBV5-1,TRBJ2-2
CASSLGGSGSSDIQYF,TGTGCCAGCAGCTTAGGGGGTAGCGGGAGTTCGGACATTCAGTACTTC,TRBD2,NA,TRBV7-2,TRBJ2-4
CASSLREYEQYF,TGTGCCAGCAGCTTGAGGGAATACGAGCAGTACTTC,NA,NA,TRBV7-9,TRBJ2-7
CSVGTGGSGTGELFF,TGCAGCGTTGGGACAGGGGGCTCGGGCACCGGGGAGCTGTTTTTT,TRBD1,once,TRBV29-1,TRBJ2-2